The text below deals with one T cell receptor (beta chain). These data come from a study of blood T cell repertoires in COVID-19. Across the whole study: Some COVID-19 samples were acute and others convalescent; all came from the United States, Italy and Spain.

Researchers sorted participants into cohorts using their self-reported clinical history. Some clones are missing from TCRdb's copy, which holds only in-frame ones; the method was immunoSEQ multiplex PCR. The table has 350,000 to 400,000 clones, 85% to 90% seen once. The CDR3 totals 13 residues. Trimming stripped 3 bases from V and 7 bases from J, with 10 bases between. The chain combines TRBV12-3 or TRBV12-4 with TRBJ1-5, with D unresolved. Specimen: PBMCs or T cells enriched from blood (not recorded which). The clonotype was recovered from a young man who had recovered from COVID-19. CDR3 amino acids: CASSLEARQPQHF. The DNA of the CDR3 is TGTGCCAGCAGTTTGGAGGCGCGGCAGCCCCAGCATTTT.